Shown below are 8 T cell receptor beta chains from a single sample sequenced in a study of cytomegalovirus exposure and HLA in healthy donors. The primer mix had 60 Vbeta and 13 Jbeta primers. Sequencing used immunoSEQ multiplex PCR; TCRdb keeps in-frame clones, though not all of them. The sample records more than 95,000 clones, roughly 85% being singletons. Specimen: PBMCs. These receptor sequences come from a man between 18 and 29 years old in good health and CMV-seropositive.

This sequence joins TRBV10-3 and TRBJ2-5; perhaps TRBD1 as D (5 bases). The J call is in doubt because the DNA end fits TRBJ2-7 better. The CDR3 has 13 amino acids. CDR1 is ENHRY and CDR2 is SYGVKD in the germline V gene. The CDR3 here is CAISERGSYEQYF. In DNA, the CDR3 is TGTGCCATCAGTGAGAGGGGTTCCTACGAGCAGTACTTC.

V and J are TRBV7-2 and TRBJ2-7, with 11 bases fitting TRBD1. CDR1 is SGHTA and CDR2 is FQGNSA in the germline V gene. This CDR3 comprises 15 residues. J gave up 6 bases and V 4 bases, and 8 bases lay outside the gene matches. The CDR3 loop reads CASSYYGQGAFEQYF. CDR3 coding DNA: TGTGCCAGCAGCTATTACGGACAGGGGGCGTTCGAGCAGTACTTC. Full variable domain (remainder filled in from reference TRBV7-2 and TRBJ2-7): GAGVSQSPSNKVTEKGKDVELRCDPISGHTALYWYRQSLGQGLEFLIYFQGNSAPDKSGLPSDRFSAERTGGSVSTLTIQRTQQEDSAVYLCASSYYGQGAFEQYFGPGTRLTVT.

This clone appeared a few times. V and J are TRBV6-1 and TRBJ1-1, with D tentatively TRBD1 (5 bases). V gave up 6 bases and J gave up 0 bases, with 11 bases separating them. This CDR3 comprises 14 residues. From germline, CDR1 is MNHNS and CDR2 SASEGT. The CDR3 coding sequence is TGTGCCAGCAGAGGACACCTTATGAACACTGAAGCTTTCTTT. As protein: CASRGHLMNTEAFF.

The chain employs TRBV15 and TRBJ1-2, with 8 positions matching TRBD1. V gave up 5 bases and J gave up 8 bases; unmatched junction bases: 7. This CDR3 spans 13 amino acids. Germline-derived CDR1 and CDR2 are LNHNV and YYDKDF (reference sequence). The CDR3 bases are TGTGCCACCAGCTTGACAGGGGTGGACGGCTACACCTTC. Its protein product is CATSLTGVDGYTF.

The chain is built from TRBV11-3 and TRBJ2-7, with 7 bases lining up with TRBD1. This CDR3 is built from 14 residues. The germline V gene has CDR1 SGHNT and CDR2 YENEEA. The V and J ends lost 5 bases and 0 bases, in that order; junction bases with no gene match: 4. The CDR3 region has the DNA TGTGCCAGCAGCCGAAGGGACAGCTCCTACGAGCAGTACTTC. Translation: CASSRRDSSYEQYF.

The chain employs TRBV28 and TRBJ1-2, with unresolved D. There are 13 residues in the CDR3. V was cut by 4 bases and J by 4 bases, with 10 bases left in between. The germline V gene encodes CDR1 MDHEN and CDR2 SYDVKM. As DNA, the CDR3 is TGTGCCAGCAGTTCGGTAGGACTCTATGGCTACACCTTC. Amino acids: CASSSVGLYGYTF.

This chain's CDR3 is CASSYLVRGKEQFF. DNA for the CDR3: TGCGCCAGCAGCTACTTAGTCCGGGGGAAGGAGCAGTTCTTC. This chain connects TRBV4-1 to TRBJ2-1, with a weak D call TRBD2 (6 bases). CDR3 size: 14 residues. Germline-derived CDR1 and CDR2 are MGHRA and YSYEKL. Trimming removed 5 bases at V and 10 bases at J, with 18 bases between.

The V and J genes are TRBV7-8 and TRBJ1-1; 11 bases match TRBD1. Per germline, CDR1 SGHVS and CDR2 FQNEAQ. The CDR3 loop spans 14 amino acids. V lost 5 bases, J lost 4 bases, and 3 bases stayed unmatched. CDR3 sequence (DNA): TGTGCCAGCAGCCCAGGGACAGGGGGCACTGAAGCTTTCTTT. The encoded protein is CASSPGTGGTEAFF. The full variable domain, in which reference TRBV7-8 and TRBJ1-1 provide the parts outside the CDR3, is GAGVSQSPRYKVAKRGQDVALRCDPISGHVSLFWYQQALGQGPEFLTYFQNEAQLDKSGLPSDRFFAERPEGSVSTLKIQRTQQEDSAVYLCASSPGTGGTEAFFGQGTRLTVV.